Listed here are 14 T cell receptor beta chains from one sample, sequenced in a study of OX40 agonist ivuxolimab in advanced cancers. Method: immunoSEQ multiplex PCR; TCRdb's copy keeps in-frame clones and lacks some. The data contain 90,000 or so clones, around nine tenths of them seen just once; the ten biggest clones take up around 1.1%. This material consisted of CD4+ or CD8+ T cells sorted from blood, taken in a trial of the OX40 agonist ivuxolimab. The receptors derive from an adult with an advanced solid tumor such as melanoma, head and neck, liver or kidney cancer.

Worth noting for this clone: Other DNA sequences of this sample code for an identical CDR3. The gene calls are TRBV19 and TRBJ1-2; D is uncertain. Trimming removed 3 bases at V and 6 bases at J, with 14 bases between. Germline CDR1 reads LNHDA; CDR2 reads SQIVND (reference sequence). The length of the CDR3 is 14 residues. CDR3 DNA: TGTGCCAGTAGTATCGGGGTCAGGAAGGATGGCTACACCTTC. Translation gives CASSIGVRKDGYTF.

The chain is built from TRBV28 and TRBJ1-1, with 9 nucleotides matching TRBD1. The V segment lost 0 bases and the J segment 5 bases; nucleotides outside the gene matches: 7. The germline gives CDR1 MDHEN, CDR2 SYDVKM. CDR3 length: 16 amino acids. The CDR3 DNA reads TGTGCCAGCAGTTTATGGGGGACAGGGAGGGAAACTGAAGCTTTCTTT. It codes for CASSLWGTGRETEAFF.

This clone was found a few times. The J gene is TRBJ2-2, the V gene TRBV11-2; D not certain. V was cut by 6 bases and J by 1 base, with 18 bases left in between. This CDR3 contains 17 residues. Germline V gives CDR1 SGHAT, CDR2 FQNNGV. In nucleotides, the CDR3 is TGTGCCAGCAGGCCCCTACGAAATGGGAAGAACACCGGGGAGCTGTTTTTT. It yields the protein CASRPLRNGKNTGELFF.

The chain carries TRBV27 and TRBJ1-1; a weak D match, TRBD1 (6 bases). The V and J ends lost 7 bases and 4 bases respectively, with 19 bases between them. CDR3 size: 15 residues. Germline V gene lookup returns CDR1 MNHEY and CDR2 SMNVEV (reference sequence). CDR3 region: CASNPTQGGITEAFF. CDR3 in DNA: TGTGCCAGCAACCCAACACAGGGAGGAATCACTGAAGCTTTCTTT.

This chain uses TRBV28 with TRBJ1-5; D may be TRBD1 (6 bases). V was trimmed by 8 bases and J by 3 bases, leaving 17 bases between them. CDR3 size: 15 residues. The germline V gene has CDR1 MDHEN and CDR2 SYDVKM. This CDR3 is CASGETGRINQPQHF. CDR3 in DNA: TGTGCCAGCGGGGAGACAGGAAGAATCAATCAGCCCCAGCATTTT.

This sequence joins TRBV19 and TRBJ2-2; no clear D. CDR3 size: 14 residues. Germline CDR1 reads LNHDA; CDR2 reads SQIVND (reference sequence). The germline V and J ends were trimmed by 3 bases and 5 bases, with 10 bases remaining between them. The CDR3 nucleotides read TGTGCCAGTAGTATTGCGGAAGGGACCGGGGAGCTGTTTTTT. Residues: CASSIAEGTGELFF.

V and J are TRBV25-1 and TRBJ2-5; 7 nucleotides match TRBD1. The ends lost 1 base at V and 2 bases at J; junction bases unmatched: 4. This CDR3 contains 15 residues. From germline, CDR1 is MGHDK and CDR2 SYGVNS. CDR3 sequence reads: CASSESGTAQETQYF. In DNA form, the CDR3 reads TGTGCCAGCAGTGAATCCGGGACAGCACAAGAGACCCAGTACTTC.

The chain recombines TRBV6-1 with TRBJ2-2; 9 bases line up with TRBD1. The ends lost 6 bases at V and 3 bases at J; junction bases unmatched: 5. Per the germline V gene, CDR1 is MNHNS and CDR2 is SASEGT. CDR3 length: 15 residues. CDR3 in DNA: TGTGCCAGCAGGTGGACAGGGGAGGACACCGGGGAGCTGTTTTTT. Translated, it gives CASRWTGEDTGELFF.

The DNA for the CDR3 is TGTGCCAGCTCAGCGACGCAGGGGAGGAACACCGGGGAGCTGTTTTTT. It is translated as CASSATQGRNTGELFF. The chain carries TRBV18 and TRBJ2-2, with D possibly matching TRBD1 (6 bases). The V end lost 5 bases, the J end lost 1 base, and 14 bases lay between the germline ends. Germline V CDR1 and CDR2: KGHSH, LQKENI. This CDR3 spans 16 amino acids.

This chain uses TRBV5-1 with TRBJ2-7; TRBD2 matches at 13 bases. J gave up 0 bases and V 4 bases, and 7 bases lay outside the gene matches. The CDR3 spans 17 residues. Germline CDR1 reads SGHRS; CDR2 reads YFSETQ. The CDR3 sequence is CASSRGLAGTSSYEQYF. CDR3 in DNA: TGCGCCAGCAGCAGGGGACTAGCGGGAACCAGCTCCTACGAGCAGTACTTC.

This clone was detected once. The chain links TRBV12-5 to TRBJ2-6, with TRBD1 matching 7 bases. Germline V lookup: CDR1 LGHNT, CDR2 FRNRAP. The CDR3 runs 15 residues. CDR3: CAPRQGASGANVLTF. CDR3 coding DNA: TGTGCGCCCCGACAGGGTGCTTCAGGGGCCAACGTCCTGACTTTC.

This rearrangement joins TRBV5-1 to TRBJ2-7, with D tentatively TRBD2 (6 bases). CDR3 size: 13 residues. V was shortened by 0 bases and J by 6 bases, with 10 bases between the two germline ends. CDR1 SGHRS and CDR2 YFSETQ come from the germline V gene. The chain's CDR3 is CASSLANGGEQYF. In nucleotides, the CDR3 is TGCGCCAGCAGCTTGGCCAACGGGGGCGAGCAGTACTTC.

This chain uses TRBV4-3 with TRBJ1-5; no clear D. The CDR3 contains 15 residues. From germline, CDR1 is LGHNA and CDR2 YSLEER. Trimming left V 3 bases short and J 0 bases short, with 9 bases between. The CDR3 coding sequence is TGCGCCAGCAGCCAGGAATTATTTAGCAATCAGCCCCAGCATTTT. As protein: CASSQELFSNQPQHF.

The rearrangement joins TRBV9 to TRBJ1-4; TRBD1 agrees at 9 bases. The CDR3 loop spans 15 amino acids. With V trimmed by 4 bases and J by 6 bases, 7 bases remained unmatched. Germline lookup yields CDR1 SGDLS and CDR2 YYNGEE. The CDR3 sequence: CASSPAGTGYEKLFF. CDR3 DNA sequence: TGTGCCAGCAGCCCAGCCGGGACAGGGTATGAAAAACTGTTTTTT. Variable domain in full (rest from reference TRBV9 and TRBJ1-4): DSGVTQTPKHLITATGQRVTLRCSPRSGDLSVYWYQQSLDQGLQFLIQYYNGEERAKGNILERFSAQQFPDLHSELNLSSLELGDSALYFCASSPAGTGYEKLFFGSGTQLSVL.